A selection of T cell receptor beta chains follows, all from one sample in a study of blood T cell repertoires in COVID-19. Assay: immunoSEQ multiplex PCR; the TCRdb copy retains only in-frame clones and omits some. The sample includes roughly 200,000 clones, 80% to 90% of them seen just once. What was sequenced was PBMCs or T cells enriched from blood (not recorded which). The receptor source for this set is a woman in her thirties or forties with acute COVID-19. Each CDR3 is given with its conserved first and last residue. D genes are given only for firm matches. A clone size is listed for some rows: how often the clone was seen (once, few, many), or a class if it is expanded.

clone size,D gene,V gene,J gene,CDR3 DNA,CDR3 protein
NA,TRBD2,TRBV7-2,TRBJ2-1,TGTGCCAGCAGCCTCGCGGGGGTGAGCTCCTACAATGAGCAGTTCTTC,CASSLAGVSSYNEQFF
NA,TRBD1,TRBV7-9,TRBJ1-4,TGTGCCAGCAGCTCCACGATCGGGCAGGGGGGTGCAACTAATGAAAAACTGTTTTTT,CASSSTIGQGGATNEKLFF
NA,NA,TRBV30,TRBJ2-5,TGTGCCTGGAGTCACAGGGCTCCGGAGACCCAGTACTTC,CAWSHRAPETQYF
NA,NA,TRBV10-2,TRBJ1-1,TGCGCCAGCAGTGAGTCAGGACAGAACACTGAAGCTTTCTTT,CASSESGQNTEAFF
NA,TRBD1,TRBV28,TRBJ2-4,TGTGCCAGCAGTTCCGGGACAGAGGTTAGGAATCAGTACTTC,CASSSGTEVRNQYF
NA,NA,TRBV19,TRBJ1-5,TGTGCCAGTAGTGCAGAGGAGATTTCGGGGTCAGGTTACCAGCATTTT,CASSAEEISGSGYQHF
few,NA,TRBV7-6,TRBJ2-1,TGTGCCAGCAGCCTAATGCTTTCTAGCAATGAGCAGTTCTTC,CASSLMLSSNEQFF
NA,NA,TRBV20-1,TRBJ2-1,TGCAGTGTAGCGGATGAGCAGTTCTTC,CSVADEQFF
NA,NA,TRBV7-2,TRBJ2-7,TGTGCCAGCAGCTTAGACGGACTCTTCTACGAGCAGTACTTC,CASSLDGLFYEQYF
NA,NA,TRBV28,TRBJ2-4,TGTGCCAGCAGTTTAGTCGGGAGTGTCAGGAACATTCAGTACTTC,CASSLVGSVRNIQYF
NA,TRBD2,TRBV20-1,TRBJ2-3,TGCAGTGCTAGTACTAGCGGAACAGATACGCAGTATTTT,CSASTSGTDTQYF
NA,TRBD1,TRBV7-9,TRBJ2-2,TGTGCCATGGATAGGGGGCTCAAAGGAGGGGAGCTGTTTTTT,CAMDRGLKGGELFF
NA,NA,TRBV19,TRBJ2-1,TGTGCCAGTAGTTTTCGAGCAGGTCGAAGCTCCTACAATGAGCAGTTCTTC,CASSFRAGRSSYNEQFF
NA,TRBD2,TRBV24-1,TRBJ2-1,TGTGCCACCAGTGTAGGAACGGGAGGGGCTGAGCAGTTCTTC,CATSVGTGGAEQFF
NA,TRBD1,TRBV6-5,TRBJ2-5,TGTGCCAGCAGTTACCCGACGGGACAGATCACGACCCAGTACTTC,CASSYPTGQITTQYF
NA,TRBD2,TRBV5-6,TRBJ2-1,TGTGCCAGCAGCTTGAGAGGACTAGCGCCTAACAATGAGCAGTTCTTC,CASSLRGLAPNNEQFF
NA,TRBD2,TRBV18,TRBJ2-1,TGTGCCAGTCGTTTAGCGGGAGGGCGCAATGAGCAGTTCTTC,CASRLAGGRNEQFF
NA,NA,TRBV7-9,TRBJ2-4,TGTGCCAGCAGCTTAGGGCCTGAGGCGGGCGAGTACTTC,CASSLGPEAGEYF
NA,NA,TRBV19,TRBJ2-2,TGTGCCAGTCCAGCGAACACCGGGGAGCTGTTTTTT,CASPANTGELFF
few,TRBD2,TRBV27,TRBJ2-1,TGTGCCAGCAGGACTAGCGGGGCTTCCTACAATGAGCAGTTCTTC,CASRTSGASYNEQFF
once,NA,TRBV6-5,TRBJ1-6,TGTGCCAGCAGAACAGATTCTTATAATTCACCCCTCCACTTT,CASRTDSYNSPLHF
few,TRBD2,TRBV11-3,TRBJ2-1,TGTGCCAGCAGCCGGTCGGGGAGCGGGACCTACAATGAGCAGTTCTTC,CASSRSGSGTYNEQFF
few,TRBD2,TRBV4-1,TRBJ2-7,TGCGCCAGCAGCCTCACGACTAGCGGCTACGAGCAGTACTTC,CASSLTTSGYEQYF